The rows below give T cell receptor beta chains drawn from one sample of a study of T cells in Graves' hyperthyroidism and ophthalmopathy. One entry per CDR3 protein, called by TCRdb with MiXCR from the multiplex PCR reads. The top ten clones hold 15% to 17% of a sample with about 350,000 distinct CDR3 sequences, 18% of them seen once. Sequencing was done on a sample of blood. The receptors were sampled from a middle-aged woman with Graves' ophthalmopathy. CDR3s include the opening cysteine and the closing phenylalanine or tryptophan. Fields, in order: J gene, D gene, clone size, V gene, CDR3 protein, CDR3 DNA. The D gene is left open where the match is weak. A clone size is listed for some rows: how often the clone was seen (once, few, many), or a class if it is expanded.

>TRBJ2-2|.|.|TRBV3-1
CASSQSSGELFF
TGTGCCAGCAGCCAATCTTCGGGGGAGCTGTTTTTT
>TRBJ2-5|TRBD2|many|TRBV7-2
CASSLGALAGSQETQYF
TGTGCCAGCAGCTTAGGGGCACTAGCGGGATCCCAAGAGACCCAGTACTTC
>TRBJ2-7|.|.|TRBV13
CASAFSYEQYF
TGTGCCAGCGCCTTCAGCTACGAGCAGTACTTC
>TRBJ2-1|TRBD1|.|TRBV18
CASSPPTGGAYNEQFF
TGTGCCAGCTCACCACCTACAGGGGGTGCCTACAATGAGCAGTTCTTC
>TRBJ2-7|TRBD2|many|TRBV7-3
CASSRSGAPPYEQYF
TGTGCCAGCAGCCGGAGCGGGGCACCCCCCTACGAGCAGTACTTC
>TRBJ1-1|.|few|TRBV28
CASIVTPNTEAFF
TGTGCCAGCATTGTGACTCCGAACACTGAAGCTTTCTTT
>TRBJ1-2|.|few|TRBV6-5
CASSYSSNGVDYGYTF
TGTGCCAGCAGTTACTCGAGTAATGGAGTCGACTATGGCTACACCTTC
>TRBJ2-5|.|many|TRBV11-2
CASSLWASDVIQETQYF
TGTGCCAGCAGCCTTTGGGCCTCGGACGTCATCCAAGAGACCCAGTACTTC
>TRBJ1-1|TRBD1|many|TRBV28
CASRSLAGTGGVAAPEAFF
TGTGCCAGCAGATCTTTAGCCGGGACAGGGGGCGTAGCGGCCCCTGAAGCTTTCTTT
>TRBJ2-7|TRBD1|many|TRBV13
CASSLNTGASEQYF
TGTGCCAGCAGCCTTAATACAGGGGCAAGTGAGCAGTACTTC
>TRBJ2-7|TRBD1|many|TRBV20-1
CSAPRTGWYEQYF
TGCAGTGCTCCTCGGACAGGGTGGTACGAGCAGTACTTC
>TRBJ1-3|.|many|TRBV19
CASTIWGRNSGNTIYF
TGTGCCAGTACTATATGGGGGCGAAACTCTGGAAACACCATATATTTT
>TRBJ2-2|TRBD1|few|TRBV19
CASNEGTGAPSNTGELFF
TGTGCCAGTAATGAAGGGACAGGGGCACCTTCGAACACCGGGGAGCTGTTTTTT
>TRBJ2-7|.|.|TRBV10-3
CAISTPGGDEQYF
TGTGCCATCTCCACCCCCGGAGGCGACGAGCAGTACTTC
>TRBJ2-7|.|many|TRBV30
CAWKLAYSSYEQYF
TGTGCCTGGAAGCTAGCTTACAGCTCCTACGAGCAGTACTTC
>TRBJ2-2|.|many|TRBV19
CASVTSTTGELFF
TGTGCCAGTGTAACCTCGACCACCGGGGAGCTGTTTTTT
>TRBJ2-5|TRBD2|many|TRBV5-5
CASSQRGLADQETQYF
TGTGCCAGCAGCCAACGCGGACTAGCGGACCAAGAGACCCAGTACTTC
>TRBJ2-5|.|many|TRBV11-2
CASSLFRYTETQYF
TGTGCCAGCAGCTTATTCCGCTATACAGAGACCCAGTACTTC
>TRBJ2-4|.|many|TRBV5-6
CASSLWRERFAKNIQYF
TGTGCCAGCAGCTTATGGAGGGAAAGGTTTGCCAAAAACATTCAGTACTTC
>TRBJ2-2|.|many|TRBV25-1
CASSDQGRPLGGELFF
TGTGCCAGCAGTGATCAGGGCCGGCCCCTCGGCGGGGAGCTGTTTTTT
>TRBJ2-7|.|many|TRBV6-2/TRBV6-3
CATSPGHSYEQYF
TGTGCCACCTCTCCGGGACATTCCTACGAGCAGTACTTC
>TRBJ2-1|TRBD2|.|TRBV5-1
CASSSGLAGGNEQFF
TGCGCCAGCAGTTCGGGACTAGCGGGAGGAAATGAGCAGTTCTTC
>TRBJ2-2|TRBD1|.|TRBV5-1
CASSLARTGDTGELFF
TGCGCCAGCAGCTTGGCCCGGACAGGAGACACCGGGGAGCTGTTTTTT
>TRBJ1-5|.|many|TRBV28
CASSFGGPSQPQHF
TGTGCCAGCAGTTTCGGGGGGCCGAGTCAGCCCCAGCATTTT
>TRBJ2-7|.|many|TRBV28
CASSFVGVPYEQYF
TGTGCCAGCAGTTTTGTGGGAGTCCCCTACGAGCAGTACTTC
>TRBJ2-7|.|.|TRBV24-1
CATSTLDGGVYEQYF
TGTGCCACCAGTACCTTGGACGGTGGGGTCTACGAGCAGTACTTC
>TRBJ1-5|.|many|TRBV28
CASSKMWVPNQPQHF
TGTGCCAGCAGCAAGATGTGGGTGCCCAATCAGCCCCAGCATTTT
>TRBJ2-7|.|.|TRBV28
CASREGGANAYEQYF
TGTGCCAGCCGAGAGGGTGGGGCTAACGCCTACGAGCAGTACTTC
>TRBJ2-7|TRBD2|many|TRBV12-3/TRBV12-4
CASRAGTSAYEQYF
TGTGCCAGCAGGGCCGGGACTAGCGCCTACGAGCAGTACTTC
>TRBJ1-2|.|many|TRBV7-8
CASSLDGNYGYTF
TGTGCCAGCAGCCTCGACGGAAACTATGGCTACACCTTC
>TRBJ2-5|.|many|TRBV10-2
CASSATAQETQYF
TGCGCCAGCAGTGCAACTGCTCAAGAGACCCAGTACTTC
>TRBJ2-4|TRBD2|many|TRBV11-2
CASRMTSGTHGVKNIQYF
TGTGCCAGCAGGATGACTAGCGGGACCCATGGGGTCAAAAACATTCAGTACTTC
>TRBJ1-1|.|.|TRBV10-3
CAISDGVGAEAFF
TGTGCCATCAGTGATGGAGTGGGGGCTGAAGCTTTCTTT
>TRBJ2-2|.|few|TRBV4-1
CASSQGGYQRSQWSTGELFF
TGCGCCAGCAGCCAAGGCGGTTATCAACGGTCCCAATGGAGCACCGGGGAGCTGTTTTTT
>TRBJ2-7|.|many|TRBV28
CASSLINPYEQYF
TGTGCCAGCAGCTTGATAAATCCCTACGAGCAGTACTTC
>TRBJ2-5|.|.|TRBV28
CASSQTLLYRETQYF
TGTGCCAGCAGCCAGACTCTGTTGTATAGGGAGACCCAGTACTTC
>TRBJ2-7|.|many|TRBV20-1
CSARGQFSSYEQYF
TGCAGTGCTAGAGGGCAGTTCAGCTCCTACGAGCAGTACTTC
>TRBJ2-4|TRBD2|many|TRBV28
CASSLLGGSEGRNIQYF
TGTGCCAGCAGTTTATTAGGCGGGAGCGAGGGGAGAAACATTCAGTACTTC
>TRBJ1-5|.|many|TRBV4-2
CASSQNRDPQPQHF
TGTGCCAGCAGCCAGAACCGGGACCCCCAGCCCCAGCATTTT
>TRBJ2-5|TRBD2|many|TRBV14
CASSQDWRASGADYQETQYF
TGTGCCAGCAGCCAAGATTGGAGAGCTAGCGGGGCCGATTACCAAGAGACCCAGTACTTC
>TRBJ2-7|TRBD2|.|TRBV12-3/TRBV12-4
CASSLDLSRLAGSYEQYF
TGTGCCAGCAGCTTAGATCTTTCCCGGCTAGCGGGCTCCTACGAGCAGTACTTC
>TRBJ2-7|.|many|TRBV20-1
CSAEHRSGYEQYF
TGCAGTGCAGAGCACAGGTCGGGTTACGAGCAGTACTTC
>TRBJ2-7|.|.|TRBV28
CASSSPVTGNYEQCF
TGTGCCAGCAGTTCCCCCGTAACAGGGAACTACGAGCAGTGCTTC
>TRBJ2-2|TRBD1|few|TRBV27
CASSLYPTGDTGELFF
TGTGCCAGCAGTTTATATCCGACAGGGGACACCGGGGAGCTGTTTTTT
>TRBJ2-7|.|many|TRBV7-2
CASSLGGTRREQYF
TGTGCCAGCAGCTTAGGCGGGACCCGACGGGAGCAGTACTTC
>TRBJ2-7|TRBD2|many|TRBV7-2
CASSHGLAGNEQYF
TGTGCCAGCAGCCACGGACTAGCGGGTAACGAGCAGTACTTC
>TRBJ1-1|TRBD1|few|TRBV15
CATSREGQGQAFF
TGTGCCACCAGCAGAGAAGGACAGGGGCAAGCTTTCTTT
>TRBJ2-7|TRBD1|.|TRBV30
CAWSVGQGYEQYF
TGTGCCTGGAGTGTAGGACAGGGCTACGAGCAGTACTTC
>TRBJ2-5|TRBD2|.|TRBV12-3/TRBV12-4
CASRGLAGEEETQYF
TGTGCCAGCAGGGGACTAGCGGGAGAGGAAGAGACCCAGTACTTC
>TRBJ1-1|.|many|TRBV6-1
CASRPSGYMNTEAFF
TGTGCCAGCCGACCTTCTGGGTACATGAACACTGAAGCTTTCTTT
>TRBJ1-6|.|many|TRBV6-1
CASISLQESYNSPLHF
TGTGCCAGCATATCCCTCCAGGAGTCCTATAATTCACCCCTCCACTTT
>TRBJ2-5|.|few|TRBV19
CASSTGTRKETQYF
TGTGCCAGTAGTACCGGGACGAGGAAAGAGACCCAGTACTTC
>TRBJ1-1|TRBD1|many|TRBV10-3
CATEGQMNTEAFF
TGTGCCACCGAGGGACAGATGAACACTGAAGCTTTCTTT
>TRBJ2-7|TRBD2|.|TRBV29-1
CSVMPLAGGTEQYF
TGCAGCGTCATGCCTCTAGCGGGAGGGACCGAGCAGTACTTC
>TRBJ2-5|TRBD2|few|TRBV10-3
CAISEGPAGGDQETQYF
TGTGCCATCAGTGAAGGGCCGGCGGGAGGGGACCAAGAGACCCAGTACTTC
>TRBJ1-2|.|many|TRBV12-5
CASGLDLGREETGYTF
TGTGCTAGTGGTTTGGACCTCGGGCGCGAGGAAACGGGCTACACCTTC
>TRBJ1-2|.|many|TRBV5-1
CASGSGYGYTF
TGCGCCAGCGGCTCGGGCTATGGCTACACCTTC
>TRBJ2-3|TRBD1|many|TRBV28
CASSTTGQGRDTQYF
TGTGCCAGCAGCACAACGGGACAGGGAAGAGATACGCAGTATTTT